These 13 T cell receptor beta chains share one sample of origin, sequenced in a study of blood T cell repertoires in COVID-19. Profiled with immunoSEQ multiplex PCR; TCRdb holds only in-frame clones, not every one. Of just over 650,000 clones listed, about nine tenths are singletons. The sequenced sample was peripheral blood. These receptors came from a woman aged 18-29 years with acute or convalescent COVID-19.

The V gene is TRBV4-3, the J gene TRBJ2-1; D possibly corresponds to TRBD2 (7 bases). The CDR3 length is 17 residues. Germline lookup yields CDR1 LGHNA and CDR2 YSLEER. V was shortened by 4 bases and J by 0 bases, with 16 bases between the two germline ends. CDR3 residues: CASSLEGGGASYNEQFF. The CDR3 DNA sequence: TGCGCCAGCAGCCTCGAGGGTGGGGGGGCCTCCTACAATGAGCAGTTCTTC.

This chain connects TRBV6-5 to TRBJ1-6, with 7 bases identical to TRBD1. The V gene's germline CDR1 is MNHEY and CDR2 SVGAGI. The CDR3 spans 14 residues. V lost 4 bases to trimming and J lost 8 bases; unmatched junction nucleotides: 5. DNA for the CDR3: TGTGCCAGCAGTTCCGGGACAGCGGATTCACCCCTCCACTTT. Translation gives CASSSGTADSPLHF.

This rearrangement joins TRBV7-2 to TRBJ2-7; possible D gene TRBD1, 5 bases. The CDR3 spans 14 residues. The germline V gene has CDR1 SGHTA and CDR2 FQGNSA. The germline V and J ends were trimmed by 8 bases and 5 bases, with 19 bases remaining between them. The CDR3: CASGVYQGAHEQYF. Written as DNA, the CDR3 is TGTGCCAGCGGGGTGTACCAAGGGGCCCACGAGCAGTACTTC.

V and J are TRBV5-1 and TRBJ2-2; possible D gene TRBD2, 5 bases. Germline values: CDR1 SGHRS, CDR2 YFSETQ. V was pared by 3 bases and J by 7 bases, with 7 bases between. The CDR3 is made up of 12 amino acids. The CDR3 is CASSWRSGELFF. DNA of the CDR3: TGCGCCAGCAGCTGGAGGAGCGGGGAGCTGTTTTTT. The full variable domain, in which reference TRBV5-1 and TRBJ2-2 provide the parts outside the CDR3, is KAGVTQTPRYLIKTRGQQVTLSCSPISGHRSVSWYQQTPGQGLQFLFEYFSETQRNKGNFPGRFSGRQFSNSRSEMNVSTLELGDSALYLCASSWRSGELFFGEGSRLTVL.

V and J are TRBV6-2 or TRBV6-3 and TRBJ2-2, with D possibly being TRBD2 (6 bases). The CDR3 is made up of 14 amino acids. The ends were cut back, 2 bases at V and 6 bases at J, with 10 bases in the middle. In germline, CDR1 is MNHEY, CDR2 SVGEGT. CDR3 sequence (DNA): TGTGCCAGCAGTTACACCCGGGACTCCGGGGAGCTGTTTTTT. It translates to CASSYTRDSGELFF.

The chain recombines TRBV5-1 with TRBJ2-7; TRBD2 aligns across 7 bases. J was trimmed by 1 base and V by 2 bases; bases with no gene match: 12. The length of the CDR3 is 17 residues. Germline V lookup: CDR1 SGHRS, CDR2 YFSETQ. The CDR3 spells CASSFRDDGGISYEQYF. In DNA form, the CDR3 reads TGCGCCAGCAGCTTCCGGGATGACGGGGGGATTTCCTACGAGCAGTACTTC.

V usage is TRBV19 and J usage is TRBJ2-5, with 8 bases that match TRBD2. The V gene's germline CDR1 is LNHDA and CDR2 SQIVND (reference sequence). V shed 6 bases and J 5 bases; nucleotides not matched to a gene: 2. This CDR3 comprises 12 residues. CDR3 DNA sequence: TGTGCCAGTAGGAGACTAGCGGAGACCCAGTACTTC. Translated: CASRRLAETQYF.

The table lists this clone with a few counts. The chain links TRBV12-3 or TRBV12-4 to TRBJ1-5; TRBD1 might be the D (5 bases). The V end lost 7 bases, the J end lost 5 bases, and 9 bases lay between the germline ends. This CDR3 has 12 residues. CDR3 bases: TGTGCCAGCACCCTAGGGGATCAGCCCCAGCATTTT. It specifies CASTLGDQPQHF.

V is TRBV7-3 and J is TRBJ1-1; TRBD1 aligns across 7 bases. CDR1 and CDR2 from the germline V gene are SGHTA and FQGTGA. CDR3 size: 13 residues. V was clipped by 2 bases and J by 7 bases; unmatched bases: 4. Here the CDR3 reads CASSLVQGVEAFF. The CDR3 DNA reads TGTGCCAGCAGCTTAGTGCAGGGGGTTGAAGCTTTCTTT.

A few counts support this clone. This sequence joins TRBV7-8 and TRBJ1-1, with D perhaps matching TRBD1 (6 bases). The V end was cut by 5 bases, the J end by 5 bases, with 24 bases between. The germline V gene has CDR1 SGHVS and CDR2 FQNEAQ. The CDR3 runs to 17 residues. CDR3 sequence (DNA): TGTGCCAGCAGCAGGAATCCAACTACAGGGATGCAGACTGAAGCTTTCTTT. As protein: CASSRNPTTGMQTEAFF. Supplemented by reference TRBV7-8 and TRBJ1-1, the full variable domain reads GAGVSQSPRYKVAKRGQDVALRCDPISGHVSLFWYQQALGQGPEFLTYFQNEAQLDKSGLPSDRFFAERPEGSVSTLKIQRTQQEDSAVYLCASSRNPTTGMQTEAFFGQGTRLTVV.

CDR3 in DNA: TGTGCCAGTAGTCTGAGACAGGGGTACAATGAGCAGTTCTTC. The encoded protein is CASSLRQGYNEQFF. The chain recombines TRBV19 with TRBJ2-1, with 8 bases that match TRBD1. Germline values: CDR1 LNHDA, CDR2 SQIVND (reference sequence). The CDR3 covers 14 residues. Trimming cost V 5 bases and J 4 bases; bases outside gene matches: 4.

Concerning this clone: One base away lies a much larger clone, so this may be a sequencing read error. In the same sample, other DNA sequences code for this CDR3. J is TRBJ1-2 and V is TRBV5-1, with no clear D. With 0 bases removed from V and 1 base from J, the gap between germline ends came to 4 bases. The germline gives CDR1 SGHRS, CDR2 YFSETQ. This CDR3 has 13 amino acids. The CDR3, as DNA: TGCGCCAGCAGCTTGGACAGTAACTATGGCTACACCTTC. This sequence encodes CASSLDSNYGYTF.

This chain links TRBV7-8 with TRBJ1-5, with 8 bases that match TRBD1. The germline V gene has CDR1 SGHVS and CDR2 FQNEAQ. The CDR3 consists of 17 residues. After removal of 0 bases from V and 7 bases from J, the junction contained 11 bases not matched to a gene. The CDR3 loop reads CASSLARSDRARQPQHF. CDR3 coding DNA: TGTGCCAGCAGCTTAGCTCGGTCGGACAGGGCTAGACAGCCCCAGCATTTT.